This T cell receptor (beta chain) was found in a study of blood T cells in healthy people across ages. Study-wide results and limits: The study could not conclusively compare naive and antigen-experienced cells, given its unsorted PBMCs. Older age went with lower TCR beta diversity per million T cells, in a roughly linear way.

A note on this clonotype: Its antigen is undetermined.

Next came a second PCR, run for about 7 to 11 cycles, which used a sample-barcoded 5' primer along with a J-beta primer mix. TCRdb reprocessed the 5' RACE reads with MiXCR, giving one entry per CDR3 protein. The table has 800,000 or so distinct CDR3 sequences, around 25% seen once. This CDR3 comprises 17 residues. Germline trimming cut 2 bases from V and 6 bases from J; bases unmatched to any gene: 15. CDR1 is MGHDK, CDR2 SYGVNS, per germline. Donors gave 8.5 to 10 milliliters of peripheral blood apiece. This sample also appeared in a second study, on T cells of mothers and their children.

This clonotype originated in a boy aged 5-17 years in good health. This chain uses TRBV25-1 with TRBJ1-2; 7 bases map to TRBD1. Input material: blood. The DNA for the CDR3 is TGTGCCAGCAGTGAACGTGGTAACAGGGGTGCGGGGAATGGCTACACCTTC. It yields the protein CASSERGNRGAGNGYTF.